The 21 T cell receptor beta chains in this list originate from one sample, sequenced in a study of CD8 T cells in ankylosing spondylitis. Via MiXCR, TCRdb re-called the 5' RACE reads, giving one row per CDR3 protein. Of approximately 340,000 distinct CDR3 sequences listed, over 12% are singletons. The sequencing input was blood, either unsorted or a sorted T cell fraction (not recorded which). These receptors were collected from a male donor with ankylosing spondylitis or in good health (not recorded which).

V usage is TRBV30 and J usage is TRBJ1-1, with D unresolved. Germline V lookup: CDR1 GTSNPN, CDR2 SVGIG (reference sequence). CDR3 size: 11 residues. The V end lost 3 bases, the J end lost 12 bases, and 14 bases lay between the germline ends. The CDR3 loop is CAWSPDSHTFF. The CDR3 DNA follows: TGTGCCTGGAGCCCCGACTCCCACACTTTCTTT.

This clonotype was observed a handful of times. The chain carries TRBV19 and TRBJ1-6, with D uncertain. V was pared by 6 bases and J by 0 bases, with 9 bases between. The CDR3 runs to 15 residues. The V gene's germline CDR1 is LNHDA and CDR2 SQIVND (reference sequence). The CDR3 protein is CASSLQSSYNSPLHF. CDR3 DNA: TGTGCCAGTAGCCTACAGAGCTCCTATAATTCACCCCTCCACTTT.

This clonotype showed up just once. This chain connects TRBV10-2 to TRBJ2-1; TRBD1 matches at 7 bases. J lost 7 bases, V lost 10 bases, and 13 bases had no gene match. Germline CDR1 is WSHSY and CDR2 is SAAADI. The CDR3 totals 14 residues. In nucleotides, the CDR3 is TGCGCCACCAGATATCAGGGGGAGTCGAATGAGCAGTTCTTC. This translates into CATRYQGESNEQFF.

The chain joins TRBV7-7 to TRBJ2-2, with TRBD2 as a possible D gene (5 bases). The CDR3 runs 13 residues. V lost 5 bases to trimming and J lost 6 bases, with 10 bases between them. Germline CDR1 reads SSHAT; CDR2 reads FNYEAQ (reference sequence). The CDR3 region is CASSLQEAGELFF. Here the CDR3 DNA reads TGTGCCAGCAGCCTCCAGGAGGCCGGGGAGCTGTTTTTT.

This clonotype was counted a few times. The chain carries TRBV2 and TRBJ2-2; TRBD1 might be the D (5 bases). From germline, CDR1 is SNHLY and CDR2 FYNNEI. Trimming shortened V by 4 bases and J by 0 bases, and 12 bases separated the two germline ends. The CDR3 is 16 residues long. CDR3 bases: TGTGCCAGCAGTGTTTTGACAGCTTCGAACACCGGGGAGCTGTTTTTT. The encoded protein is CASSVLTASNTGELFF.

This clonotype was picked up many times. The V call is TRBV12-3 or TRBV12-4, the J call TRBJ1-5; no firm D call. This CDR3 has 16 residues. Trimming cost V 5 bases and J 0 bases, with 14 bases left between them. CDR3 sequence: CASSITDLYSNQPQHF. CDR3 nucleotide sequence: TGTGCCAGCAGTATAACGGACCTCTATAGCAATCAGCCCCAGCATTTT.

The chain links TRBV20-1 to TRBJ2-1, with 15 nucleotides matching TRBD2. V was clipped by 3 bases and J by 2 bases; unmatched bases: 2. Germline CDR1 DFQATT, CDR2 SNEGSKA (reference sequence). This CDR3 is 16 amino acids long. The CDR3 region is CSASRTSGGAYNEQFF. The CDR3 DNA is TGCAGTGCTAGTAGGACTAGCGGGGGGGCCTACAATGAGCAGTTCTTC.

The V and J genes are TRBV7-9 and TRBJ2-2; 13 nucleotides line up with TRBD2. J gave up 10 bases and V 2 bases, and 4 bases lay outside the gene matches. The CDR3 is made up of 15 amino acids. Germline V CDR1 and CDR2: SEHNR, FQNEAQ (reference sequence). The DNA of the CDR3 is TGTGCCAGCAGCTTACGGACTAGCGGGGGAGCGGAGCTGTTTTTT. Encoded protein: CASSLRTSGGAELFF.

The chain links TRBV20-1 to TRBJ1-2; a weak D match, TRBD1 (6 bases). Trimming took 6 bases from V and 2 from J, leaving 13 bases between them. The CDR3 has 13 amino acids. CDR1 and CDR2 (germline): DFQATT, SNEGSKA (reference sequence). The CDR3 DNA follows: TGCAGTGCCAACGACGGGGGCAACTATGGCTACACCTTC. Translated: CSANDGGNYGYTF.

This chain connects TRBV20-1 to TRBJ2-7; 10 bases agree with TRBD2. The V segment lost 5 bases and the J segment 1 base; nucleotides outside the gene matches: 5. This CDR3 has 14 residues. Germline assignment: CDR1 DFQATT and CDR2 SNEGSKA (reference sequence). In DNA, the CDR3 is TGCAGTGCTTGGACTAGCGGAAAATCCTACGAGCAGTACTTC. Residues: CSAWTSGKSYEQYF.

This clonotype has ten or more counts. The chain recombines TRBV20-1 with TRBJ1-1; D perhaps matches TRBD1 (5 bases). Germline loops: CDR1 DFQATT, CDR2 SNEGSKA (reference sequence). The CDR3 is 17 residues long. V lost 0 bases to trimming and J lost 1 base, with 18 bases between them. CDR3 amino acids: CSARDPGAGVKNTEAFF. CDR3 in DNA: TGCAGTGCTAGAGATCCCGGGGCGGGGGTGAAGAACACTGAAGCTTTCTTT.

This chain uses TRBV6-1 with TRBJ2-2, with a possible D match to TRBD1 (6 bases). This CDR3 has 16 residues. Trimming removed 8 bases from V and 2 bases from J, with 18 bases in between. The V gene's germline CDR1 is MNHNS and CDR2 SASEGT. The CDR3 spells CASRGSGVGNTGELFF. As DNA, the CDR3 is TGTGCCAGCCGTGGTTCAGGGGTAGGCAACACCGGGGAGCTGTTTTTT.

This clonotype was seen at least ten times. A read error may produce the germline difference seen at one junction end. The genes are TRBV12-3 or TRBV12-4 and TRBJ1-1, with D possibly matching TRBD1 (5 bases). The CDR3 covers 14 residues. CDR3 nucleotide sequence: TGTGCCAGCAGTCCGGGGGGGTCCACCCCGCAAGGTCTCTTT. Protein: CASSPGGSTPQGLF.

The V and J genes are TRBV5-1 and TRBJ1-1; D is unclear. V was cut by 4 bases and J by 1 base, with 11 bases left in between. The germline V gene encodes CDR1 SGHRS and CDR2 YFSETQ. The CDR3 contains 14 residues. The CDR3 reads CASSMGGRNTEAFF. The DNA of the CDR3 is TGCGCCAGCAGCATGGGTGGGAGGAACACTGAAGCTTTCTTT.

The V call is TRBV3-1, the J call TRBJ2-1; D call uncertain. V was cut by 1 base and J by 6 bases, with 10 bases left in between. The CDR3 length is 14 residues. CDR1 and CDR2 (germline): LGHDT, YNNKEL (reference sequence). CDR3 amino acids: CASSQGLLVNEQFF. CDR3 nucleotides: TGTGCCAGCAGCCAAGGTTTGCTAGTCAATGAGCAGTTCTTC.

This clonotype was detected a few times. This chain links TRBV5-1 with TRBJ2-4; the match to TRBD2 covers 15 bases. J was trimmed by 3 bases and V by 0 bases; bases with no gene match: 7. This CDR3 has 19 residues. Germline-derived CDR1 and CDR2 are SGHRS and YFSETQ. The CDR3: CASSLAGTSGGLLKNIQYF. For the CDR3, the DNA is TGCGCCAGCAGCTTGGCCGGGACTAGCGGGGGGCTTCTCAAAAACATTCAGTACTTC.

V is TRBV12-3 or TRBV12-4 and J is TRBJ1-5; the D gene is possibly TRBD1 (5 bases). Trimming left V 7 bases short and J 4 bases short, with 8 bases between. The CDR3 contains 12 residues. In DNA, the CDR3 is TGTGCCAGCAATAACAGGAATCAGCCCCAGCATTTT. Encoded protein: CASNNRNQPQHF.

The CDR3 loop is CASSFERRSGEQYF. The CDR3, as DNA: TGTGCCAGCAGTTTCGAACGGCGATCTGGCGAGCAGTACTTC. The chain couples TRBV27 to TRBJ2-7, with no clear D. The V end lost 3 bases, the J end lost 6 bases, and 15 bases lay between the germline ends. The CDR3 length is 14 residues. CDR1 is MNHEY and CDR2 is SMNVEV in the germline V gene (reference sequence).

The chain has TRBV28 and TRBJ2-1; perhaps TRBD1 as D (6 bases). Trimming removed 5 bases from V and 4 bases from J, with 15 bases in between. The CDR3 length is 15 residues. CDR1 is MDHEN and CDR2 is SYDVKM in the germline V gene. In DNA, the CDR3 is TGTGCCAGCAGTCCCCAGAACAGGGCTTACAATGAGCAGTTCTTC. This codes for CASSPQNRAYNEQFF.

This clonotype turned up a few times. The rearrangement uses TRBV6-5 and TRBJ1-2; D may be TRBD1 (5 bases). Germline V gives CDR1 MNHEY, CDR2 SVGAGI. V was shortened by 0 bases and J by 4 bases, with 12 bases between the two germline ends. This CDR3 region has 15 residues. CDR3 DNA sequence: TGTGCCAGCAGTTACTCGTCCAGCGGGACCTATGGCTACACCTTC. Amino acids: CASSYSSSGTYGYTF.

This clonotype was counted between two and nine times. J is TRBJ2-4 and V is TRBV3-1; tentatively, D is TRBD1 or TRBD2 (6 bases each). Trimming cost V 4 bases and J 9 bases, with 16 bases left between them. This CDR3 contains 14 residues. From germline, CDR1 is LGHDT and CDR2 YNNKEL (reference sequence). DNA of the CDR3: TGTGCCAGCAGCCCAGAGGGGGGAAGGAGCATTCAGTACTTC. Protein: CASSPEGGRSIQYF.